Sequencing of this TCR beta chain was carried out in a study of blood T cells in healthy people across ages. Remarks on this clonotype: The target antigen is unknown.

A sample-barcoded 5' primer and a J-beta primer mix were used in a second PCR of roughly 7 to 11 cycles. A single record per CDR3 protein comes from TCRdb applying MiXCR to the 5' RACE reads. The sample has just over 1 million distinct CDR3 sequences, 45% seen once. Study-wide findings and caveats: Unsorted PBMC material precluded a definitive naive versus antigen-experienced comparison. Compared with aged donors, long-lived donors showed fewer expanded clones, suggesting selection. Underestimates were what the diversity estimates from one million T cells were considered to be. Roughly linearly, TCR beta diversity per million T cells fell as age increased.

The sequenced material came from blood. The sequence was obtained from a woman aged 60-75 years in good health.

CDR3 sequence reads: CASSERLAVSTDTQYF. In DNA form, the CDR3 reads TGTGCCAGCAGTGAACGGCTAGCGGTTAGCACAGATACGCAGTATTTT. The chain joins TRBV25-1 to TRBJ2-3; 7 bases agree with TRBD2. The V gene's germline CDR1 is MGHDK and CDR2 SYGVNS. The V gene end was trimmed by 2 bases and the J gene end by 0 bases; junction bases not matched to a gene: 5. The CDR3 is made up of 16 amino acids.